This T cell receptor (beta chain) originates from a study of T cells in Graves' hyperthyroidism and ophthalmopathy. V was clipped by 8 bases and J by 3 bases, with 16 bases between them. Germline values: CDR1 SNHLY, CDR2 FYNNEI. This CDR3 has 14 amino acids. The sample holds many counts of this clonotype. Amplification yielded TCR beta CDR3 regions, with RNA transcripts as the source. First-round RT-PCR of the TCR CDR3 relied on the HTBI primer set. In TCRdb, the multiplex PCR reads were re-called with MiXCR into one record per CDR3 protein. The data hold hundreds of thousands of distinct CDR3 sequences, with around 15% observed a single time. Active moderate-to-severe ophthalmopathy, Clinical Activity Score at least 3, NOSPECS at least 4, under 3 months' duration.

Specimen: blood. This receptor was obtained from a man aged 18 to 30 with Graves' ophthalmopathy. The chain uses TRBV2 and TRBJ1-2; D is perhaps TRBD1 (5 bases). The CDR3, as DNA: TGTGCCAGCGAGTGGGGGAATTATGACTATGGCTACACCTTC. This translates into CASEWGNYDYGYTF.